This paragraph covers one T cell receptor beta chain sequence. Read data end 3 residues before the CDR3 end; the end is taken from the germline J gene. This sample stems from a study of T cells in women clearing cervical HPV infection. The overall study: Cases: HPV16-related CIN3 or worse on histology, a couple of invasive cancers.

This CDR3 contains 16 residues. V trimming: 3 bases; J trimming: 2 bases; junction bases outside the gene matches: 8. Measured with immunoSEQ multiplex PCR; TCRdb has only the in-frame clones, and not every one. The listing records over 25,000 clones. Material for sequencing was blood buffy coat. This chain joins TRBV12-3 or TRBV12-4 and TRBJ2-7; 9 nucleotides align to TRBD2. This TCR derives from a woman aged 18 to 75 with a cervical HPV16 infection that either progressed to CIN3+ or cleared (not recorded which). CDR3 DNA (partial): TGTGCCAGCAGTTTGAGTTGGCGGGGGGGCGCCTACGAG. Translation: CASSLSWRGGAYE. In full, the CDR3 is CASSLSWRGGAYEQYF.